This T cell receptor (beta chain) derives from a study of shared T cell receptors in the human thymus (dated by TCRdb to the early 2020s). Study-level background: The study examined how self-reactive, shared T-cell receptor alpha chains are generated in the human thymus.

Concerning this clone itself: Its binding antigen is unknown. Base qualities are missing; no much larger clone stands one base away.

The library was generated by the immunoSEQ multiplex PCR assay. TCRdb took this table from immuneACCESS and kept in-frame rearrangements with V and J called. Such tables lack part of the clones; where checked against another copy, unresolved V genes explain under half of the gap, and the rest is unexplained. The sample table lists around 340,000 clones, 95% of them with a count of one. The ten largest clones represent approximately 0.02% of the sample. Inclusive of the bounding cysteine and phenylalanine, the CDR3 is 14 residues long. This entry keeps only the CDR3 DNA: 42 bases, framed from base 1. Based on the germline V gene, the CDR1 and CDR2 sequences are MRHNA and SNTAGT. Germline trimming amounts to 6 bases on V and 3 bases on J, with 5 as the count of junction bases outside the gene matches.

The source is a human donor. The sample comprised thymocytes. Rearrangement joined TRBV6-4 to TRBJ2-5; TRBD1 fits 9 bases in the junction. The nucleotide sequence reads as follows: TGTGCCAGCAGCCGGGACAGGGTAAAAGAGACCCAGTACTTC. It codes for CASSRDRVKETQYF.